Given below is one T cell receptor (beta chain) in context. Its antigen is unidentified. The source of the sample is a study of beta chain features in type 1 diabetes. Study overall: No patient-donor differences in age, gender, total cells or subset yield. Regarding the study as a whole: Among patients with Type 1 diabetes, TCRB CDR3s were moderately but significantly shorter in every one of the four CD4+ subsets. The VDJ junctions of type 1 diabetes patients carried fewer insertions and more deletions.

Expressed TCRB transcripts got sequenced, as all isolated RNA was reverse transcribed. Profiling relied on immunoSEQ multiplex PCR, and the TCRdb table lists in-frame clones only, not all of them. The data contain some 160,000 clones, just over 8% of them singletons. Each population that was sorted was more than 98% pure. The sample comprised central memory CD4+ T cells from blood. This clonotype originated in a woman between 18 and 30 years old with type 1 diabetes.

The CDR3 DNA reads TGCGCCAGCAGCCCGGGACAGGGGGCCCAAGAGACCCAGTACTTC. Its protein product is CASSPGQGAQETQYF. The chain employs TRBV5-1 and TRBJ2-5; TRBD1 aligns across 12 bases. The J segment lost 1 base and the V segment lost 4 bases, leaving 2 bases of the junction unmatched. Germline CDR1 and CDR2: SGHRS and YFSETQ. This CDR3 contains 15 residues.